Listed below are T cell receptor beta chains from one sample, sequenced in a study of regulatory and conventional T cells in RAG deficiency. Only in-frame clones appear in the TCRdb table, and some are missing; sequencing was by immunoSEQ multiplex PCR. The table has roughly 35,000 clones, about 70% seen once. This sample was shared with a second study, whose subject was regulatory T cells.

Input material: CD4+ effector T cells sorted from blood. The source is a human donor in good health. The CDR3 runs from the conserved cysteine through the conserved F or W. Each record gives: V gene, D gene, CDR3 length, J gene, CDR3 protein. The D gene is left open where the match is weak.

v_gene: TRBV18
d_gene: -
len: 13
j_gene: TRBJ1-5
CDR3aa: CASSGDNIQPQHF

v_gene: TRBV5-1
d_gene: -
len: 15
j_gene: TRBJ1-2
CDR3aa: CASSWEKQKVGGYTF

v_gene: TRBV5-1
d_gene: -
len: 15
j_gene: TRBJ1-5
CDR3aa: CASSLEGEGNQPQHF

v_gene: TRBV2
d_gene: -
len: 15
j_gene: TRBJ1-1
CDR3aa: CASSEDRWRNTEAFF

v_gene: TRBV12-5
d_gene: -
len: 13
j_gene: TRBJ1-5
CDR3aa: CASAQSGNQPQHF

v_gene: TRBV10-3
d_gene: -
len: 14
j_gene: TRBJ1-6
CDR3aa: CATAPPGSDSPLHF

v_gene: TRBV6-5
d_gene: -
len: 16
j_gene: TRBJ2-3
CDR3aa: CASSYSHFGFTDTQYF

v_gene: TRBV18
d_gene: TRBD1
len: 14
j_gene: TRBJ2-1
CDR3aa: CASSGGQRRDEQFF

v_gene: TRBV19
d_gene: -
len: 15
j_gene: TRBJ2-1
CDR3aa: CASGGGQHSYNEQFF

v_gene: TRBV7-3
d_gene: -
len: 13
j_gene: TRBJ2-3
CDR3aa: CASSFQHPDTQYF

v_gene: TRBV10-3
d_gene: -
len: 14
j_gene: TRBJ1-2
CDR3aa: CAIRLPGGNYGYTF

v_gene: TRBV4-1
d_gene: -
len: 16
j_gene: TRBJ2-6
CDR3aa: CASSQEQYSGANVLTF

v_gene: TRBV19
d_gene: TRBD1
len: 17
j_gene: TRBJ2-1
CDR3aa: CASSISPYRGPYNEQFF

v_gene: TRBV2
d_gene: -
len: 12
j_gene: TRBJ1-1
CDR3aa: CASSEDAPDAFF

v_gene: TRBV5-1
d_gene: TRBD1
len: 15
j_gene: TRBJ1-2
CDR3aa: CASSIEGQGAGGYTF

v_gene: TRBV10-3
d_gene: -
len: 13
j_gene: TRBJ1-5
CDR3aa: CAIMKNTGQPQHF

v_gene: TRBV6-5
d_gene: -
len: 16
j_gene: TRBJ2-7
CDR3aa: CASGLGAPPGSYEQYF

v_gene: TRBV30
d_gene: -
len: 14
j_gene: TRBJ1-2
CDR3aa: CAWGGVMANYGYTF

v_gene: TRBV7-9
d_gene: -
len: 11
j_gene: TRBJ2-5
CDR3aa: CASSFGETQYF

v_gene: TRBV29-1
d_gene: TRBD2
len: 14
j_gene: TRBJ2-5
CDR3aa: CSVASGGLGETQYF

v_gene: TRBV7-9
d_gene: TRBD1
len: 15
j_gene: TRBJ2-7
CDR3aa: CASSSKTGEGYEQYF

v_gene: TRBV7-2
d_gene: -
len: 15
j_gene: TRBJ2-3
CDR3aa: CASSLGHTYTDTQYF

v_gene: TRBV11-2
d_gene: -
len: 14
j_gene: TRBJ1-2
CDR3aa: CASSLGVLNYGYTF

v_gene: TRBV7-9
d_gene: TRBD1
len: 16
j_gene: TRBJ1-1
CDR3aa: CASSPEYRGLNTEAFF

v_gene: TRBV4-1
d_gene: TRBD1
len: 15
j_gene: TRBJ1-1
CDR3aa: CASSQEAGGRTEAFF

v_gene: TRBV7-7
d_gene: TRBD2
len: 15
j_gene: TRBJ2-2
CDR3aa: CASSLAGANTGELFF

v_gene: TRBV5-6
d_gene: TRBD2
len: 16
j_gene: TRBJ2-3
CDR3aa: CASSLLQGGDGDTQYF

v_gene: TRBV2
d_gene: TRBD1
len: 16
j_gene: TRBJ1-6
CDR3aa: CASSKQGASYNSPLHF

v_gene: TRBV7-2
d_gene: -
len: 14
j_gene: TRBJ1-1
CDR3aa: CASSLGVRRLTAFF

v_gene: TRBV27
d_gene: -
len: 15
j_gene: TRBJ2-3
CDR3aa: CASSRIGRSTDTQYF